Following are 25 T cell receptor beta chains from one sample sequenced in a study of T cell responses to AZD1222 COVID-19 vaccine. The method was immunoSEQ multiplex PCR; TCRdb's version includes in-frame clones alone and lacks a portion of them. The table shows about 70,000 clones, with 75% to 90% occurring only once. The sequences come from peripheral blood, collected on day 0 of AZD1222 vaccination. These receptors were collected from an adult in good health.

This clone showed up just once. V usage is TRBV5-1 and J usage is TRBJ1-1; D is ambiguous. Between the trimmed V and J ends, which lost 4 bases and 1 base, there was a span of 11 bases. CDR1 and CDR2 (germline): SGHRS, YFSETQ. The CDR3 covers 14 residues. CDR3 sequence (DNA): TGCGCCAGCAGCCGTACGCATGCGAACACTGAAGCTTTCTTT. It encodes CASSRTHANTEAFF.

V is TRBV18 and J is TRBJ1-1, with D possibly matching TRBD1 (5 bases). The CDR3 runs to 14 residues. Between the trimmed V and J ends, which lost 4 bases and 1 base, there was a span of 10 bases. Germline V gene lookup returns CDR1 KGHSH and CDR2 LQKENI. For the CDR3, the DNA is TGTGCCAGCTCACTACAGACAGCGAACACTGAAGCTTTCTTT. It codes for CASSLQTANTEAFF.

CDR3 sequence (DNA): TGCGCCAGCAGCCACCTCCTGGAATATGGCTACACCTTC. This gives the protein CASSHLLEYGYTF. The chain uses TRBV4-1 and TRBJ1-2, with D unresolved. CDR3 length equals 13 residues. V lost 3 bases, J lost 5 bases, and 10 bases lay in between. Germline V lookup: CDR1 MGHRA, CDR2 YSYEKL.

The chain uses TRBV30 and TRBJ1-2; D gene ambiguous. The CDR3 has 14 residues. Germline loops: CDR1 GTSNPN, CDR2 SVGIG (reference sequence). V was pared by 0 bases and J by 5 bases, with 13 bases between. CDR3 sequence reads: CAWSVRATNYGYTF. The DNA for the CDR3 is TGTGCCTGGAGTGTTCGCGCGACCAATTATGGCTACACCTTC.

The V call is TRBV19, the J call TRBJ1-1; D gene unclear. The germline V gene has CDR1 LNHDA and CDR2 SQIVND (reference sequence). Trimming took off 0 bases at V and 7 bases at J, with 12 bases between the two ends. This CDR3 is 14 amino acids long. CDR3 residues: CASSIDQRGDEAFF. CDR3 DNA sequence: TGTGCCAGTAGTATAGATCAACGCGGGGATGAAGCTTTCTTT.

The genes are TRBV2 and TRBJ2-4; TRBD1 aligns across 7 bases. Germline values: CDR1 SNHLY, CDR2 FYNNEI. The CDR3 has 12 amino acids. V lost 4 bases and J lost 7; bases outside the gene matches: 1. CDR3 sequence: CASSVRGNIQYF. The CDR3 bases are TGTGCCAGCAGTGTCAGGGGGAACATTCAGTACTTC.

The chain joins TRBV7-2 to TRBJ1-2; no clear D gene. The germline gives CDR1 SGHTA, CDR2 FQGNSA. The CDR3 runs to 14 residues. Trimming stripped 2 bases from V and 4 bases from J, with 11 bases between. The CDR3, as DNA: TGTGCCAGCAGCTTACAGGCAAGGTCCTATGGCTACACCTTC. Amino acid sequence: CASSLQARSYGYTF.

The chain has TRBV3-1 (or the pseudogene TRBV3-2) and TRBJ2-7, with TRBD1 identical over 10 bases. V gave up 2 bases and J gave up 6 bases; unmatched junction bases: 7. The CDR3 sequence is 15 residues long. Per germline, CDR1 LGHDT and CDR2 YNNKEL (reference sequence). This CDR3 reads CASSQTQDRGVEQYF. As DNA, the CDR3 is TGTGCCAGCAGCCAAACCCAGGACAGGGGGGTCGAGCAGTACTTC.

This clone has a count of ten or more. The CDR3 protein is CASLPAPYNSPLHF. The CDR3 DNA sequence: TGCGCCAGCCTCCCAGCCCCCTATAATTCACCCCTCCACTTT. This chain links TRBV5-1 with TRBJ1-6; D is ambiguous. V was clipped by 7 bases and J by 2 bases, with 10 bases between them. Looked up from germline, CDR1 is SGHRS and CDR2 is YFSETQ. The length of the CDR3 is 14 residues.

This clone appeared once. As DNA, the CDR3 is TGTGCCAGTGACCCTCTTGATGGCGGGGAGCTGTTTTTT. It specifies CASDPLDGGELFF. This rearrangement joins TRBV12-3 or TRBV12-4 to TRBJ2-2, with D unclear. The V end lost 9 bases, the J end lost 7 bases, and 15 bases lay between the germline ends. The CDR3 totals 13 residues.

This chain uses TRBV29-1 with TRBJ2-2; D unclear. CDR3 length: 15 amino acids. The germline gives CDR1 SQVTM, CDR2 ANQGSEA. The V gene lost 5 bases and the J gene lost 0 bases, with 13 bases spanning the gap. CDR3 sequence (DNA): TGCAGCGTTTTGCGTCAGACGGCGAACACCGGGGAGCTGTTTTTT. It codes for CSVLRQTANTGELFF.

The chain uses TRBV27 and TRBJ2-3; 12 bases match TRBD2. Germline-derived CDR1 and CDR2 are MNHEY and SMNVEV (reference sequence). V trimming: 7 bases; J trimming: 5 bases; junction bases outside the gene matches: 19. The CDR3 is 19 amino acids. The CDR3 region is CASNSGGTPTSGRGDTQYF. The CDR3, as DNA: TGTGCCAGCAATAGTGGGGGGACACCGACTAGCGGGAGAGGAGATACGCAGTATTTT.

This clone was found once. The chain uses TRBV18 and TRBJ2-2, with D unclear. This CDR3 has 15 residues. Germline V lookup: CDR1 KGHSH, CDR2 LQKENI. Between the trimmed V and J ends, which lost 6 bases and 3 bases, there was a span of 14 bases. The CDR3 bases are TGTGCCAGCTCCCCGATTAGTAAGGACACCGGGGAGCTGTTTTTT. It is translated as CASSPISKDTGELFF.

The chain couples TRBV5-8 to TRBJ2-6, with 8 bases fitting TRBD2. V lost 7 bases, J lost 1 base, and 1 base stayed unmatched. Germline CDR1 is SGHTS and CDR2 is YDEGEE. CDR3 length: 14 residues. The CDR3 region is CASGGGSGANVLTF. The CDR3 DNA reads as TGTGCCAGCGGCGGGGGGTCTGGGGCCAACGTCCTGACTTTC.

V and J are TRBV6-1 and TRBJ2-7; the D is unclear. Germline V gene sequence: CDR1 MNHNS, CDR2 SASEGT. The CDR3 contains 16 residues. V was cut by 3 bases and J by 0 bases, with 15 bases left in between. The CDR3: CASSERKDRSSYEQYF. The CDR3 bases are TGTGCCAGCAGTGAGAGGAAAGACCGAAGCTCCTACGAGCAGTACTTC.

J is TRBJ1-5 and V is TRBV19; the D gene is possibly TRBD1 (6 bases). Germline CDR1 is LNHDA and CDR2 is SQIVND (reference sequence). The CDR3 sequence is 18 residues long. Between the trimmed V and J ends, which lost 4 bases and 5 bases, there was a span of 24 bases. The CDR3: CASSTRLSRMGADQPQHF. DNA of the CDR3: TGTGCCAGTAGTACCAGACTAAGCAGGATGGGGGCTGATCAGCCCCAGCATTTT. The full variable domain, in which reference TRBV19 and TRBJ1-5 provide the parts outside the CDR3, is DGGITQSPKYLFRKEGQNVTLSCEQNLNHDAMYWYRQDPGQGLRLIYYSQIVNDFQKGDIAEGYSVSREKKESFPLTVTSAQKNPTAFYLCASSTRLSRMGADQPQHFGDGTRLSIL.

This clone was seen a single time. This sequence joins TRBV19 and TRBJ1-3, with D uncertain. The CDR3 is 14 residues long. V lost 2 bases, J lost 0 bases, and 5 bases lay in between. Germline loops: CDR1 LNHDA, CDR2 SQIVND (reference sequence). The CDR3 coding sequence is TGTGCCAGTAGTATATTTTCCTCTGGAAACACCATATATTTT. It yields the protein CASSIFSSGNTIYF. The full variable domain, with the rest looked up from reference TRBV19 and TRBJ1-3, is DGGITQSPKYLFRKEGQNVTLSCEQNLNHDAMYWYRQDPGQGLRLIYYSQIVNDFQKGDIAEGYSVSREKKESFPLTVTSAQKNPTAFYLCASSIFSSGNTIYFGEGSWLTVV.

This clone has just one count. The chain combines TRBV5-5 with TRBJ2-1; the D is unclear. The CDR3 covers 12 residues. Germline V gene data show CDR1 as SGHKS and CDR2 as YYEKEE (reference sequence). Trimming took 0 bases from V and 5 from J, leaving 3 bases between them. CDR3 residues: CASSLGDNEQFF. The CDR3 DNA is TGTGCCAGCAGCTTGGGGGACAATGAGCAGTTCTTC. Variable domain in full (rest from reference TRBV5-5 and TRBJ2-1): DAGVTQSPTHLIKTRGQQVTLRCSPISGHKSVSWYQQVLGQGPQFIFQYYEKEERGRGNFPDRFSARQFPNYSSELNVNALLLGDSALYLCASSLGDNEQFFGPGTRLTVL.

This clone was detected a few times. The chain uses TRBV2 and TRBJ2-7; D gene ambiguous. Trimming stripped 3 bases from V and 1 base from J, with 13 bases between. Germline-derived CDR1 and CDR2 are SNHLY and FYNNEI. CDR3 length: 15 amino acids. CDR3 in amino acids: CASSDLWGLSYEQYF. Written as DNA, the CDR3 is TGTGCCAGCAGTGATCTTTGGGGTTTGTCCTACGAGCAGTACTTC.

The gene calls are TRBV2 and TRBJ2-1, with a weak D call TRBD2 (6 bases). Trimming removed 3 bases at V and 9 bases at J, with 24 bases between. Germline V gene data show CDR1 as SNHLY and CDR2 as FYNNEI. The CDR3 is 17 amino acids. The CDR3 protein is CASSEEPQGLASFEQFF. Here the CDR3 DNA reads TGTGCCAGCAGTGAGGAACCCCAGGGACTGGCGTCGTTTGAGCAGTTCTTC.

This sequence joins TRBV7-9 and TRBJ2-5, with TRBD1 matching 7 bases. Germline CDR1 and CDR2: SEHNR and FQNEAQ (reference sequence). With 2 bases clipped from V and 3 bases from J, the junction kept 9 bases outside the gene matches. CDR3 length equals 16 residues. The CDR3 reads CASSLSLGGWKETQYF. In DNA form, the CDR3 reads TGTGCCAGCAGCTTAAGTCTAGGGGGCTGGAAAGAGACCCAGTACTTC. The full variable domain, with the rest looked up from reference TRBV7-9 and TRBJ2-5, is DTGVSQNPRHKITKRGQNVTFRCDPISEHNRLYWYRQTLGQGPEFLTYFQNEAQLEKSRLLSDRFSAERPKGSFSTLEIQRTEQGDSAMYLCASSLSLGGWKETQYFGPGTRLLVL.

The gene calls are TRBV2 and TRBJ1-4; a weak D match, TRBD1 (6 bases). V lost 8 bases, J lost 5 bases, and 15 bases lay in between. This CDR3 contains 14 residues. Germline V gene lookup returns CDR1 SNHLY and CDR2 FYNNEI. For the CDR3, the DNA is TGTGCCAGCGGGAGGGGGTCACGGAATGAAAAACTGTTTTTT. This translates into CASGRGSRNEKLFF.

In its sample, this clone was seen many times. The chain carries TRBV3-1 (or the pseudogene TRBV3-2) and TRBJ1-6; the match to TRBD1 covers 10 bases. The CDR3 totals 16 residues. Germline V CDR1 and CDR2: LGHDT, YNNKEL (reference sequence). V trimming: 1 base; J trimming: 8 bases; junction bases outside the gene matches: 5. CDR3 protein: CASSQVATGGYSPLHF. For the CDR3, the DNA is TGTGCCAGCAGCCAAGTTGCGACAGGGGGCTATTCACCCCTCCACTTT.

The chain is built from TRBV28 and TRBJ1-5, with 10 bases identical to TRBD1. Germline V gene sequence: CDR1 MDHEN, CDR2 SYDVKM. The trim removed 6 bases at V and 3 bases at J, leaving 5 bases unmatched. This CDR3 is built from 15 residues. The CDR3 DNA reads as TGTGCCAGCAGCCGCGGGACAGGGGCCAATCAGCCCCAGCATTTT. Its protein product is CASSRGTGANQPQHF. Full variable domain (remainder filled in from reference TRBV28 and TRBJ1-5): DVKVTQSSRYLVKRTGEKVFLECVQDMDHENMFWYRQDPGLGLRLIYFSYDVKMKEKGDIPEGYSVSREKKERFSLILESASTNQTSMYLCASSRGTGANQPQHFGDGTRLSIL.

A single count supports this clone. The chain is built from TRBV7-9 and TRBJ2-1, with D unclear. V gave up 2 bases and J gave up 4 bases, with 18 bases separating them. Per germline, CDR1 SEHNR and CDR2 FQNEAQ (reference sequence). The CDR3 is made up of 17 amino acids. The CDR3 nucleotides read TGTGCCAGCAGCTTAAGGCCCCAGTCATCCCTTTACAATGAGCAGTTCTTC. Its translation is CASSLRPQSSLYNEQFF.